The subject of this entry is one TCR beta chain. Its antigen is unknown. The data stem from a study of shared clonotypes between healthy human individuals. Study findings and constraints: Around 5% was the fraction of naive CD4 clonotypes found shared across several donors.

Germline-derived CDR1 and CDR2 are MGHRA and YSYEKL. The CDR3 loop spans 13 amino acids. Trimming removed 1 base from V and 2 bases from J, with 3 bases in between. Clones were read by immunoSEQ multiplex PCR, and TCRdb kept only the in-frame ones, dropping some. The sample has 650,000 to 700,000 clones, less than 95% seen once. The origin of this receptor is a young man in good health. Some clones in this sample may be carry-over from other donors' samples. The specimen was memory CD8+ T cells from PBMCs. Subset of the sample: CD45RO+ cells pooled with CCR7-negative TemRA cells. The rearrangement uses TRBV4-1 and TRBJ1-5; D remains unclear. As DNA, the CDR3 is TGCGCCAGCAGCCAAGGGGGCAATCAGCCCCAGCATTTT. Its protein product is CASSQGGNQPQHF.